This is a list of T cell receptor beta chains from one sample in a study of blood T cells in healthy people across ages. TCRdb analysed the 5' RACE reads with MiXCR anew, one entry per CDR3 protein. The sample contains fewer than 2,000,000 distinct CDR3 sequences, around 42% of which appear only once. The sample taken for sequencing was blood. These receptors all stem from a human donor in good health. The CDR3 runs from the conserved cysteine through the conserved F or W. Each record gives: V gene, D gene, clone size, J gene, CDR3 protein, CDR3 DNA. The D gene is left open where the match is weak. Clone size is given for some rows only: seen once, a few or many times, or a class if the clone is expanded.

V gene: TRBV6-1; D gene: TRBD1; clone size: -; J gene: TRBJ1-1; CDR3 protein: CASAGGGTEAFF; CDR3 DNA: TGTGCCAGCGCAGGGGGTGGCACTGAAGCTTTCTTT
V gene: TRBV7-3; D gene: TRBD2; clone size: few; J gene: TRBJ2-2; CDR3 protein: CASSLRGGPSGELFF; CDR3 DNA: TGTGCCAGCAGCTTAAGGGGGGGACCATCCGGGGAGCTGTTTTTT
V gene: TRBV7-2; D gene: TRBD1; clone size: -; J gene: TRBJ2-1; CDR3 protein: CASSSTDRVHEQFF; CDR3 DNA: TGTGCCAGCAGCTCCACCGACAGGGTCCATGAGCAGTTCTTC
V gene: TRBV5-5; D gene: -; clone size: -; J gene: TRBJ2-7; CDR3 protein: CASSLAGGMAYEQYF; CDR3 DNA: TGTGCCAGCAGCTTGGCCGGAGGGATGGCCTACGAGCAGTACTTC
V gene: TRBV29-1; D gene: -; clone size: -; J gene: TRBJ1-2; CDR3 protein: CSVAQNKDGANYGYTF; CDR3 DNA: TGCAGCGTTGCTCAAAACAAGGACGGAGCTAACTATGGCTACACCTTC
V gene: TRBV2; D gene: TRBD1; clone size: once; J gene: TRBJ1-5; CDR3 protein: CASRMDRGGQPQHF; CDR3 DNA: TGTGCCAGCAGGATGGACAGGGGAGGTCAGCCCCAGCATTTT
V gene: TRBV5-5; D gene: -; clone size: few; J gene: TRBJ1-1; CDR3 protein: CASSLNERQRREAFF; CDR3 DNA: TGTGCCAGCAGCTTGAACGAACGGCAAAGGAGGGAAGCTTTCTTT
V gene: TRBV11-2; D gene: TRBD2; clone size: few; J gene: TRBJ2-1; CDR3 protein: CASSPTLAGGPNEQFF; CDR3 DNA: TGTGCCAGCAGCCCGACCCTAGCGGGGGGCCCCAATGAGCAGTTCTTC
V gene: TRBV5-4; D gene: -; clone size: few; J gene: TRBJ2-1; CDR3 protein: CASSLDRASNEQFF; CDR3 DNA: TGTGCCAGCAGCTTGGACAGGGCCTCCAATGAGCAGTTCTTC
V gene: TRBV29-1; D gene: -; clone size: -; J gene: TRBJ1-2; CDR3 protein: CSVEYRDGYTF; CDR3 DNA: TGCAGCGTTGAATACAGGGACGGCTACACCTTC
V gene: TRBV6-5; D gene: -; clone size: few; J gene: TRBJ2-2; CDR3 protein: CASGAGFPGELFF; CDR3 DNA: TGTGCCAGCGGGGCGGGGTTCCCCGGGGAGCTGTTTTTT
V gene: TRBV20-1; D gene: -; clone size: -; J gene: TRBJ2-7; CDR3 protein: CSARDKAGWYEQYF; CDR3 DNA: TGCAGTGCTAGAGATAAAGCGGGCTGGTACGAGCAGTACTTC
V gene: TRBV6-5; D gene: -; clone size: -; J gene: TRBJ2-5; CDR3 protein: CATQRVAAETQYF; CDR3 DNA: TGTGCCACCCAAAGGGTAGCGGCGGAGACCCAGTACTTC
V gene: TRBV5-1; D gene: -; clone size: few; J gene: TRBJ1-6; CDR3 protein: CASSLAPGSGSPLHF; CDR3 DNA: TGCGCCAGCAGCTTGGCCCCGGGTTCAGGGTCACCCCTCCACTTT
V gene: TRBV29-1; D gene: -; clone size: -; J gene: TRBJ2-7; CDR3 protein: CSVGVTGRPYEQYF; CDR3 DNA: TGCAGCGTTGGTGTTACAGGGAGGCCCTACGAGCAGTACTTC
V gene: TRBV7-9; D gene: TRBD1; clone size: -; J gene: TRBJ1-5; CDR3 protein: CASSLERTGSNQPQHF; CDR3 DNA: TGTGCCAGCAGCTTAGAACGGACAGGGAGCAATCAGCCCCAGCATTTT
V gene: TRBV4-1; D gene: -; clone size: -; J gene: TRBJ1-2; CDR3 protein: CASSQAYGLTNGYTF; CDR3 DNA: TGCGCCAGCAGCCAGGCATACGGGCTAACGAATGGCTACACCTTC
V gene: TRBV12-3/TRBV12-4; D gene: TRBD2; clone size: many; J gene: TRBJ2-1; CDR3 protein: CASSLWASGVSIGNEQFF; CDR3 DNA: TGTGCCAGCAGTTTATGGGCTAGCGGGGTCAGTATTGGGAATGAGCAGTTCTTC
V gene: TRBV29-1; D gene: -; clone size: once; J gene: TRBJ1-2; CDR3 protein: CSTGTVNYGYTF; CDR3 DNA: TGCAGCACCGGGACGGTCAACTATGGCTACACCTTC
V gene: TRBV11-1; D gene: TRBD1; clone size: few; J gene: TRBJ2-7; CDR3 protein: CASSSPGDRGAYEQYF; CDR3 DNA: TGTGCCAGCAGCTCCCCGGGGGACAGGGGGGCCTACGAGCAGTACTTC
V gene: TRBV18; D gene: -; clone size: -; J gene: TRBJ2-1; CDR3 protein: CASSPPGLQIYNEQFF; CDR3 DNA: TGTGCCAGCTCACCCCCGGGACTGCAAATTTACAATGAGCAGTTCTTC
V gene: TRBV29-1; D gene: -; clone size: few; J gene: TRBJ2-7; CDR3 protein: CSVDGQGGTYEQYF; CDR3 DNA: TGCAGCGTTGATGGGCAGGGGGGAACCTACGAGCAGTACTTC
V gene: TRBV11-2; D gene: TRBD2; clone size: -; J gene: TRBJ2-5; CDR3 protein: CASSYWTRSYQETQYF; CDR3 DNA: TGTGCCAGCAGCTACTGGACTAGATCGTACCAAGAGACCCAGTACTTC
V gene: TRBV24-1; D gene: -; clone size: few; J gene: TRBJ2-3; CDR3 protein: CAASDKYLDTQYF; CDR3 DNA: TGTGCCGCCAGTGATAAGTATTTAGATACGCAGTATTTT
V gene: TRBV12-3/TRBV12-4; D gene: -; clone size: once; J gene: TRBJ1-2; CDR3 protein: CASSLNAGRGYTF; CDR3 DNA: TGTGCCAGCAGTTTGAACGCCGGTAGGGGCTACACCTTC
V gene: TRBV28; D gene: -; clone size: -; J gene: TRBJ2-3; CDR3 protein: CASREPGGDTQYF; CDR3 DNA: TGTGCCAGCAGGGAACCAGGGGGGGATACGCAGTATTTT
V gene: TRBV20-1; D gene: -; clone size: few; J gene: TRBJ1-5; CDR3 protein: CSARPLAQTGNQPQHF; CDR3 DNA: TGCAGTGCTAGACCCCTAGCGCAGACGGGCAATCAGCCCCAGCATTTT
V gene: TRBV7-2; D gene: -; clone size: -; J gene: TRBJ2-1; CDR3 protein: CASSLAAFNEQFF; CDR3 DNA: TGTGCCAGCAGCTTAGCAGCCTTCAATGAGCAGTTCTTC
V gene: TRBV11-2; D gene: TRBD2; clone size: -; J gene: TRBJ2-2; CDR3 protein: CASSYGTSGTGELFF; CDR3 DNA: TGTGCCAGCAGCTACGGGACTAGCGGCACCGGGGAGCTGTTTTTT
V gene: TRBV12-3/TRBV12-4; D gene: TRBD1; clone size: -; J gene: TRBJ1-2; CDR3 protein: CASSPFGRQGNYGYTF; CDR3 DNA: TGTGCCAGCAGCCCCTTTGGAAGACAGGGGAACTATGGCTACACCTTC
V gene: TRBV12-3/TRBV12-4; D gene: -; clone size: few; J gene: TRBJ1-2; CDR3 protein: CASKGRDYGYTF; CDR3 DNA: TGTGCCAGCAAGGGAAGGGACTATGGCTACACCTTC
V gene: TRBV3-1; D gene: -; clone size: -; J gene: TRBJ2-3; CDR3 protein: CASSQFEYRGAGPTQYF; CDR3 DNA: TGTGCCAGCAGCCAGTTCGAGTACCGGGGGGCGGGACCTACGCAGTATTTT
V gene: TRBV2; D gene: -; clone size: few; J gene: TRBJ2-1; CDR3 protein: CASSEGLASGDEQFF; CDR3 DNA: TGTGCCAGCAGTGAAGGGCTAGCGAGTGGGGATGAGCAGTTCTTC
V gene: TRBV6-2/TRBV6-3; D gene: -; clone size: few; J gene: TRBJ1-2; CDR3 protein: CASSYPTLDYTF; CDR3 DNA: TGTGCCAGCAGTTATCCGACGTTGGACTACACCTTC
V gene: TRBV12-3/TRBV12-4; D gene: TRBD2; clone size: few; J gene: TRBJ2-5; CDR3 protein: CASRAGVGVETQYF; CDR3 DNA: TGTGCCAGCAGAGCGGGGGTGGGTGTAGAGACCCAGTACTTC
V gene: TRBV11-2; D gene: -; clone size: once; J gene: TRBJ2-7; CDR3 protein: CASSRFTGPQGHEQYF; CDR3 DNA: TGTGCCAGCAGCCGCTTCACCGGACCCCAGGGACACGAGCAGTACTTC
V gene: TRBV20-1; D gene: -; clone size: -; J gene: TRBJ1-5; CDR3 protein: CSASWGSTNQPQHF; CDR3 DNA: TGCAGTGCTAGTTGGGGCTCAACGAATCAGCCCCAGCATTTT
V gene: TRBV7-9; D gene: -; clone size: -; J gene: TRBJ2-7; CDR3 protein: CASSLGVGQERTYEQYF; CDR3 DNA: TGTGCCAGCAGCTTAGGGGTGGGGCAGGAGCGCACCTACGAGCAGTACTTC
V gene: TRBV12-3/TRBV12-4; D gene: -; clone size: few; J gene: TRBJ2-5; CDR3 protein: CASSPSRDSGPGAQYF; CDR3 DNA: TGTGCCAGCAGTCCTTCTCGGGATAGCGGTCCTGGGGCCCAGTACTTC
V gene: TRBV7-9; D gene: TRBD1; clone size: few; J gene: TRBJ2-1; CDR3 protein: CASSQRQGLDNEQFF; CDR3 DNA: TGTGCCAGCAGTCAAAGACAGGGTCTGGACAATGAGCAGTTCTTC
V gene: TRBV6-1; D gene: -; clone size: -; J gene: TRBJ2-1; CDR3 protein: CASSEHDGPSYNEQFF; CDR3 DNA: TGTGCCAGCAGTGAACACGACGGGCCCTCCTACAATGAGCAGTTCTTC
V gene: TRBV21-1; D gene: -; clone size: few; J gene: TRBJ2-7; CDR3 protein: CASSKIADRPYEQYF; CDR3 DNA: TGTGCCAGCAGCAAAATAGCGGACAGGCCGTACGAGCAGTACTTC
V gene: TRBV6-1; D gene: -; clone size: -; J gene: TRBJ2-2; CDR3 protein: CASSDQPGSSGGELFF; CDR3 DNA: TGTGCCAGCAGTGACCAACCTGGGTCGTCTGGGGGGGAGCTGTTTTTT
V gene: TRBV7-2; D gene: -; clone size: -; J gene: TRBJ1-2; CDR3 protein: CASSYGQSYGCTF; CDR3 DNA: TGTGCCAGCAGCTACGGACAGAGCTATGGCTGCACCTTC
V gene: TRBV5-4; D gene: TRBD1; clone size: many; J gene: TRBJ2-3; CDR3 protein: CASSLDRVGTDTQYF; CDR3 DNA: TGTGCCAGCAGTCTAGACAGGGTCGGCACAGATACGCAGTATTTT